These T cell receptor beta chains were read from a single sample in a study of blood T cell repertoires in COVID-19. The table came from immunoSEQ multiplex PCR; TCRdb's copy has only in-frame clones and leaves some out. The table has some 200,000 clones, 70% to 90% seen once. Material for sequencing was peripheral blood. The receptors were gathered from a woman under 30 who had recovered from COVID-19. The CDR3 runs from the conserved cysteine through the conserved F or W.

V: TRBV4-1
J: TRBJ1-2
CDR3: CASSQASGGVYGYTF

V: TRBV11-1
J: TRBJ2-5
CDR3: CASSSNQNWETQYF

V: TRBV27
J: TRBJ2-3
CDR3: CASSLVQGWTDTQYF

V: TRBV4-2
J: TRBJ1-1
CDR3: CASSQDRGGSEAFF

V: TRBV7-8
J: TRBJ2-7
CDR3: CASSLAGGPYEQYF

V: TRBV11-3
J: TRBJ2-2
CDR3: CASSLAYLQGGTGELFF

V: TRBV12-5
J: TRBJ2-1
CDR3: CASGLVGLAGPYNEQFF

V: TRBV6-5
J: TRBJ2-7
CDR3: CASSLGAGGSYEQYF

V: TRBV7-9
J: TRBJ1-2
CDR3: CASSLGQVDYGYTF

V: TRBV30
J: TRBJ1-1
CDR3: CAWSFGGTNTEAFF

V: TRBV28
J: TRBJ1-3
CDR3: CASRETALSSGNTIYF

V: TRBV10-3
J: TRBJ2-5
CDR3: CASRPGGETQYF

V: TRBV18
J: TRBJ2-1
CDR3: CASSRGRGVDEQFF

V: TRBV27
J: TRBJ1-5
CDR3: CASSLRANQPQHF

V: TRBV5-1
J: TRBJ2-1
CDR3: CASSSGQSYNEQFF

V: TRBV5-1
J: TRBJ1-1
CDR3: CASSYGGTEAFF

V: TRBV7-2
J: TRBJ2-1
CDR3: CASNPQGGNEQFF

V: TRBV7-9
J: TRBJ2-1
CDR3: CASSSRGTDGKAHYNEQFF

V: TRBV18
J: TRBJ1-5
CDR3: CASSLQESNQPQHF

V: TRBV30
J: TRBJ2-3
CDR3: CAWTLSSSTDTQYF

V: TRBV27
J: TRBJ1-1
CDR3: CASREGPGQGSTEAFF

V: TRBV11-2
J: TRBJ1-1
CDR3: CASSFIQGGNTEAFF

V: TRBV15
J: TRBJ2-3
CDR3: CATSRDRGLAGDTQYF

V: TRBV9
J: TRBJ2-3
CDR3: CASSPTGLAGLADTQYF

V: TRBV27
J: TRBJ2-1
CDR3: CASSFMRVSYNEQFF

V: TRBV19
J: TRBJ1-1
CDR3: CASRKRPGGTEAFF

V: TRBV7-8
J: TRBJ2-7
CDR3: CASSLVGLAKQYF

V: TRBV14
J: TRBJ1-1
CDR3: CASSQQGSMNTEAFF

V: TRBV5-4
J: TRBJ1-1
CDR3: CASSQGQKNTEAFF